This T cell receptor beta chain came from a study of T cell responses to AZD1222 COVID-19 vaccine. Study summary: Second-dose intervals of approximately 4 or approximately 12 weeks were pooled.

Study results and limitations: Increases in Spike-specific TCR breadth and depth were seen after two AZD1222 doses. As reported, nearly half of all spike-specific TCRs target variant regions that are unmutated.

Libraries were prepared by immunoSEQ multiplex PCR; TCRdb keeps only in-frame clonotypes and omits some of them. Counted here are 95,000 to 150,000 clones, around 93% occurring once; the ten biggest clones make up 14%. The CDR3 has 14 amino acids. Trimming took 1 base from V and 0 from J, leaving 7 bases between them. Per germline, CDR1 LNHDA and CDR2 SQIVND (reference sequence). A remark on this clone: Its antigen is as yet unknown.

This specimen consisted of peripheral blood, obtained on day 0 of AZD1222 vaccination. The sequence was collected from an adult in good health. V and J are TRBV19 and TRBJ2-7; no definite D call. CDR3 sequence: CASSIGSGSYEQYF. As DNA, the CDR3 is TGTGCCAGTAGTATAGGCAGTGGCTCCTACGAGCAGTACTTC.